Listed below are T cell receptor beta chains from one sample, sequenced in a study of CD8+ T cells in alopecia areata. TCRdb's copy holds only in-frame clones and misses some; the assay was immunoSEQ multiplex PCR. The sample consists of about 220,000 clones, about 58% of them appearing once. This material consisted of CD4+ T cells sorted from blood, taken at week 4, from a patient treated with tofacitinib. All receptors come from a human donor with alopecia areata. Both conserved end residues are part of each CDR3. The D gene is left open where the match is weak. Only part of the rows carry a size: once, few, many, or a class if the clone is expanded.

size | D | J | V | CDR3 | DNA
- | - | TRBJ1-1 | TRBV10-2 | CASSESEMLKRAFF | TGCGCCAGCAGTGAGTCCGAGATGCTGAAACGAGCTTTCTTT
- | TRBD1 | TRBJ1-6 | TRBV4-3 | CASNLRTGDSPLHF | TGCGCCAGCAACCTCCGGACAGGGGATTCACCCCTCCACTTT
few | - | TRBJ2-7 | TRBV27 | CASSSGTSIWEQYF | TGTGCCAGCAGCTCCGGGACATCAATTTGGGAGCAGTACTTC
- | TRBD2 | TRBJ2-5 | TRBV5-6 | CASSFGVAGETQYF | TGTGCCAGCAGCTTCGGGGTAGCGGGGGAGACCCAGTACTTC
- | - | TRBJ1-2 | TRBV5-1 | CASSLGTSDYGYTF | TGCGCCAGCAGCCTCGGGACATCCGACTATGGCTACACCTTC
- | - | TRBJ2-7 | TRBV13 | CASSITGYEQYF | TGTGCCAGCAGCATAACAGGCTACGAGCAGTACTTC
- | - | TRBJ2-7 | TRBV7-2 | CASSRESSYEQYF | TGTGCCAGCAGTAGGGAAAGCTCCTACGAGCAGTACTTC
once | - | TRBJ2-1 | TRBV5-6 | CASSLNDNEQFF | TGTGCCAGCAGCTTGAACGACAATGAGCAGTTCTTC
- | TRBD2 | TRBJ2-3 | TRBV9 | CASSVAGGGTDTQYF | TGTGCCAGCAGCGTAGCCGGCGGGGGAACAGATACGCAGTATTTT
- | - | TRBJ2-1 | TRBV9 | CASSVLDNEQFF | TGTGCCAGCAGCGTACTGGACAATGAGCAGTTCTTC
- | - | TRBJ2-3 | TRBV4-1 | CASSQDPSTDTQYF | TGCGCCAGCAGCCAAGATCCTAGCACAGATACGCAGTATTTT
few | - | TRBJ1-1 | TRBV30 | CARLGNTEAFF | TGTGCCCGGTTGGGCAACACTGAAGCTTTCTTT
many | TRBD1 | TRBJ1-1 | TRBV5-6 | CASSKGQANTEAFF | TGTGCCAGCAGCAAGGGACAGGCGAACACTGAAGCTTTCTTT
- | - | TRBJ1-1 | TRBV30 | CAWRANTEAFF | TGTGCCTGGAGGGCAAACACTGAAGCTTTCTTT
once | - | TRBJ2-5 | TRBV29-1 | CSVALRDPNQETQYF | TGCAGCGTCGCCCTTAGGGACCCCAACCAAGAGACCCAGTACTTC
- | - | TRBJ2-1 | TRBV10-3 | CAISGTDYEQFF | TGTGCCATCAGTGGGACTGACTATGAGCAGTTCTTC
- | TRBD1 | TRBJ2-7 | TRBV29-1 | CSVTIKFMTGDYEQYF | TGCAGCGTTACGATCAAATTCATGACAGGGGATTACGAGCAGTACTTC
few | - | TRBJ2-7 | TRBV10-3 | CAISNSYEQYF | TGTGCCATCAGCAACTCCTACGAGCAGTACTTC
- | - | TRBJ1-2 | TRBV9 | CASSVDPGQRNYGYTF | TGTGCCAGCAGCGTAGACCCCGGACAGAGAAACTATGGCTACACCTTC
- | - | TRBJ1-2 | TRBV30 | CAWKNPGHATANYGYTF | TGTGCCTGGAAAAACCCGGGACACGCCACAGCTAACTATGGCTACACCTTC
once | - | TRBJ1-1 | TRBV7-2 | CASSLARQGNTEAFF | TGTGCCAGCAGCTTAGCGCGTCAGGGTAACACTGAAGCTTTCTTT
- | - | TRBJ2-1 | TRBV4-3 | CASSQDFQYSYNEQFF | TGCGCCAGCAGCCAAGATTTCCAGTACTCCTACAATGAGCAGTTCTTC
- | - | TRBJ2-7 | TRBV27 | CAIVQREQYF | TGTGCCATCGTACAGCGGGAGCAGTACTTC
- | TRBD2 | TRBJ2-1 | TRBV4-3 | CASSRTSGGVSYNEQFF | TGCGCCAGCAGCCGGACTAGCGGGGGGGTATCCTACAATGAGCAGTTCTTC
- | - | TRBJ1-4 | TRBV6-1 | CASGARATNEKLFF | TGTGCCAGCGGGGCAAGGGCAACTAATGAAAAACTGTTTTTT
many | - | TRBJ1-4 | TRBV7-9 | CASSVSSNEKLFF | TGTGCCAGCAGCGTGTCCAGTAATGAAAAACTGTTTTTT
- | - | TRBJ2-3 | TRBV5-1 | CASSYGGTDTQYF | TGCGCCAGCAGCTACGGGGGCACAGATACGCAGTATTTT
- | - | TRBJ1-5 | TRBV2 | CASQYRDAQPQHF | TGTGCCAGCCAATACAGGGATGCTCAGCCCCAGCATTTT
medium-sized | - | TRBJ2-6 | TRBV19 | CASSAGQSSGANVLTF | TGTGCCAGTAGTGCTGGACAGTCCTCTGGGGCCAACGTCCTGACTTTC
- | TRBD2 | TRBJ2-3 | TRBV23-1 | CASSQYSSGGASDTQYF | TGCGCCAGCAGTCAATACTCGAGCGGGGGGGCATCAGATACGCAGTATTTT
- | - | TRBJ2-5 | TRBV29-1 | CSVGHLLQETQYF | TGCAGCGTTGGACACCTCCTACAAGAGACCCAGTACTTC
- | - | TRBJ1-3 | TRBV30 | CAWNLRTGGLSGNTIYF | TGTGCCTGGAATCTCCGGACGGGTGGCCTCTCTGGAAACACCATATATTTT
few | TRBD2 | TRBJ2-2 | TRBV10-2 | CTASTSRDTGELFF | TGCACCGCGTCGACTAGCCGGGACACCGGGGAGCTGTTTTTT
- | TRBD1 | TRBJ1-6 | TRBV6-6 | CASSYLGQGPSPLHF | TGTGCCAGCAGTTACCTGGGACAGGGCCCCTCACCCCTCCACTTT
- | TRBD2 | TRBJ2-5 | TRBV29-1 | CSVAPLAGGQETQYF | TGCAGCGTTGCCCCCCTAGCGGGGGGGCAAGAGACCCAGTACTTC
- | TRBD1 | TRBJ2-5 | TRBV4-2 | CASSQDPRQGARETQYF | TGTGCCAGCAGCCAAGACCCTCGACAGGGGGCACGGGAGACCCAGTACTTC
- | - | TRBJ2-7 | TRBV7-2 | CASKDRHSYEQYF | TGTGCCAGCAAGGACCGCCATTCCTACGAGCAGTACTTC
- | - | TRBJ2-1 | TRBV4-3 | CASSRELANNYNEQFF | TGCGCCAGCAGCCGAGAGCTAGCGAATAACTACAATGAGCAGTTCTTC
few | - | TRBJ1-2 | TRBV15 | CATSRQQGSYGYTF | TGTGCCACCAGCAGACAACAGGGTAGCTATGGCTACACCTTC
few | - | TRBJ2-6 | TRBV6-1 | CASSYGNVLTF | TGTGCCAGCAGTTACGGCAACGTCCTGACTTTC
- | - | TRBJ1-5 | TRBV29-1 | CSVAGENQPQHF | TGCAGCGTTGCCGGAGAAAATCAGCCCCAGCATTTT
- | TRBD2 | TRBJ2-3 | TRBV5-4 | CASSLAGRGGTDTQYF | TGTGCCAGCAGCTTGGCCGGGCGGGGGGGCACAGATACGCAGTATTTT
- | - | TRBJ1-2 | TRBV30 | CASNFRSAHGYTF | TGTGCCTCGAATTTCCGAAGCGCCCACGGCTACACCTTC
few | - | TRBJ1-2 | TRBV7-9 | CASSETGGYGYTF | TGTGCCAGCAGCGAAACGGGGGGCTATGGCTACACCTTC
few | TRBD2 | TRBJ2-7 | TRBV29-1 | CSVDRTTPAGRDEQYF | TGCAGCGTTGACCGAACCACCCCGGCGGGGAGGGACGAGCAGTACTTC